These 9 T cell receptor beta chains came from one sample sequenced in a study of T cell clonality in common variable immunodeficiency. Study-level points and caveats: In common variable immunodeficiency, TCR beta chains reportedly carried fewer deletions and N-nucleotide insertions.

Their recognized antigens are unknown. Clones were read by immunoSEQ multiplex PCR, and TCRdb kept only the in-frame ones, dropping some. The data list some 25,000 clones, none observed once; less than 4% falls to the top ten. What was sequenced was peripheral blood mononuclear cells. These receptor sequences come from a human donor with common variable immunodeficiency.

In its sample, this clone was seen a few times. The sequenced part of the CDR3 DNA is TGTGCCAGCTCACCCCGGGTAGCGGGAGTTTCTTCAGATACG. This sequence encodes CASSPRVAGVSSDT. The whole CDR3 protein is CASSPRVAGVSSDTQYF. The chain employs TRBV18 and TRBJ2-3; 9 nucleotides line up with TRBD2. The sequence runs out 3 residues before the end of the CDR3; the remainder is reconstructed from the germline J gene. The germline gives CDR1 KGHSH, CDR2 LQKENI. The CDR3 contains 17 residues. V shed 3 bases, J shed 4 bases, and the junction held 11 bases outside the gene matches. Filled out from reference TRBV18 and TRBJ2-3, the complete variable domain reads NAGVMQNPRHLVRRRGQEARLRCSPMKGHSHVYWYRQLPEEGLKFMVYLQKENIIDESGMPKERFSAEFPKEGPSILRIQQVVRGDSAAYFCASSPRVAGVSSDTQYFGPGTRLTVL.

This clone was counted many times. Read data end 3 residues before the CDR3 end; the end is taken from the germline J gene. The chain uses TRBV5-4 and TRBJ2-4; D may be TRBD1 (6 bases). The CDR3 covers 11 residues. Trimming left V 5 bases short and J 8 bases short, with 8 bases between. Germline V gives CDR1 SGHNT, CDR2 YYREEE (reference sequence). The part of the CDR3 DNA that was read is TGTGCCAGCAGTCAGGGGTACATT. Its protein product is CASSQGYI. The complete CDR3 reads CASSQGYIQYF. Full variable domain (missing parts from reference TRBV5-4 and TRBJ2-4): ETGVTQSPTHLIKTRGQQVTLRCSSQSGHNTVSWYQQALGQGPQFIFQYYREEENGRGNFPPRFSGLQFPNYSSELNVNALELDDSALYLCASSQGYIQYFGAGTRLSVL.

As regards this clone: The read comes to an end 3 residues before the CDR3 does, leaving the germline J gene to fill in the end. This rearrangement joins TRBV5-5 to TRBJ2-1; 12 bases line up with TRBD2. The CDR3 runs to 15 residues. Losses at the gene ends were 4 bases for V and 4 bases for J; bases not matched to a gene: 3. CDR1 is SGHKS, CDR2 YYEKEE, per germline (reference sequence). Partial CDR3 DNA: TGTGCCAGCAGCCTGACTAGCGGGAGTTACAATGAG. As protein: CASSLTSGSYNE. The full CDR3 reads CASSLTSGSYNEQFF.

This clone was counted ten times or more. The CDR3 end lies 3 residues beyond the end of the read and is filled in from the germline J gene. This sequence joins TRBV23-1 and TRBJ2-2, with D possibly being TRBD1 or TRBD2 (7 bases each). TRBV23-1 is an ORF, and what it does is uncertain. The CDR3 spans 15 residues. Between the trimmed V and J ends, which lost 4 bases and 2 bases, there was a span of 11 bases. The CDR3 bases that were read are TGCGCCAGCAGTCGGGAGGGGGCTAACACCGGGGAG. It codes for CASSREGANTGE. The whole CDR3 reads CASSREGANTGELFF.

There are many counts of this clone. The CDR3 extends 3 residues past the end of the read, so its final part is completed from the germline J gene. The chain joins TRBV5-4 to TRBJ2-2; TRBD2 is a possible D gene (6 bases). In germline, CDR1 is SGHNT, CDR2 YYREEE (reference sequence). The CDR3 runs 14 residues. The V end was cut by 3 bases, the J end by 2 bases, with 8 bases between. The CDR3 sequence: CASSWDFNTGELFF. CDR3 bases read: TGTGCCAGCAGCTGGGACTTTAACACCGGGGAG.

This clone was seen only a few times. The read gets to within 3 residues of the CDR3 end, and the germline J gene fills in the rest. The J gene is TRBJ1-6, the V gene TRBV19; no reliable D call. The CDR3 loop spans 16 amino acids. The V gene's germline CDR1 is LNHDA and CDR2 SQIVND (reference sequence). V was pared by 2 bases and J by 0 bases, with 8 bases between. The part of the CDR3 DNA that was read is TGTGCCAGTAGTATATTCGCGGGCTCCTATAATTCACCC. Encoded protein: CASSIFAGSYNSP. The whole CDR3 is CASSIFAGSYNSPLHF.

This clone has a count of ten or more. The sequence runs out 3 residues before the end of the CDR3; the remainder is reconstructed from the germline J gene. V usage is TRBV18 and J usage is TRBJ2-1, with 9 bases lining up with TRBD2. Trimming cost V 4 bases and J 1 base; bases outside gene matches: 5. The germline V gene has CDR1 KGHSH and CDR2 LQKENI. The CDR3 totals 16 residues. Incomplete CDR3 DNA: TGTGCCAGCTCACTTACGCTAGCGGGGTCCTACAATGAG. It translates to CASSLTLAGSYNE. The full CDR3 protein is CASSLTLAGSYNEQFF.

In the case of this clone: From the germline J gene comes the end of the CDR3, since the read stops 3 residues before it. The J gene is TRBJ2-1, the V gene TRBV19; 10 bases align to TRBD1. The CDR3 runs to 16 residues. Unmatched junction bases numbered 6, after V lost 5 bases and J lost 2 bases. Germline loops: CDR1 LNHDA, CDR2 SQIVND (reference sequence). The CDR3 is CASSAPGTGAYNEQFF. Incomplete CDR3 DNA: TGTGCCAGTAGTGCCCCCGGGACAGGGGCCTACAATGAG.

About this clone: Read coverage stops 3 residues before the CDR3 terminus; the germline J gene supplies the remainder. V is TRBV6-2 or TRBV6-3 and J is TRBJ1-5; the match to TRBD1 covers 7 bases. V gave up 7 bases and J gave up 0 bases; unmatched junction bases: 6. This CDR3 is 15 amino acids long. In germline, CDR1 is MNHEY, CDR2 SVGEGT. Partial CDR3 DNA: TGTGCCAGCAAGGGACAGAGCTATAGCAATCAGCCC. This translates into CASKGQSYSNQP. The full CDR3 reads CASKGQSYSNQPQHF.